This T cell receptor (beta chain) stems from a study of blood T cell repertoires in COVID-19 (dated by TCRdb to 2018 to 2020). For the wider study: The collaborator samples originated in the United States, Italy and Spain and spanned the acute and convalescent phases of COVID-19. The repertoires were made available in a free public database intended to serve as a resource for research on the immune response to SARS-CoV-2. The material from the prospective study consisted of cDNA or gDNA derived from T cells, B-cell-depleted T cells, or PBMCs. Sample metadata almost always included a de-identified subject ID, COVID-19 status, age in years and sex. Deeply sampled blood TCRbeta repertoires from subjects exposed to, actively infected with, or recovered from COVID-19 were included in the dataset. Samples were obtained from the ongoing ImmuneRACE study (first 160 participants) and from approximately 1,200 subjects provided by 6 global collaborators. HLA class I and class II types, where available, came from metadata supplied by the sample provider rather than from assay-based typing. Study-wide conclusions, independent of this receptor: Clinical and demographic metadata were provided uncurated, with the amount varying by source and participant.

About this clone itself: Its antigen is currently not known. No much larger clone exists at a distance of one base, and base qualities are not known.

Each collaborating institution followed its own protocols to collect whole blood in K2EDTA tubes. For TCRbeta analysis, collaborators shipped samples in one of three forms: frozen whole blood, isolated PBMCs, or DNA extracted from either of those sample types. TCRbeta CDR3 regions were amplified from genomic DNA by means of the immunoSEQ Assay, a bias-controlled multiplex PCR. The study's processing was this. The number of nucleated cells in each sample was estimated by amplification of reference gene primers within the assay. Sequence reads were collapsed and filtered to measure the absolute abundance of every unique TCRbeta CDR3 rearrangement. For each sample, productive Simpson clonality was calculated as the square root of Simpson's diversity index over productive rearrangements. Held by TCRdb, this immuneACCESS table contains in-frame sequences only and omits some clones. Under half of the omission traces to an unresolved V gene where checked; the cause of the rest is unknown. That table furnishes V, J and clone size, whereas the DNA furnished D and trimming. The sample includes some 40,000 clones, with approximately 78% observed a single time. The ten largest clones capture under 45% of the sample.

For this chain, trimming is 2 bases at the V end and 3 bases at the J end, and the number of junction bases without a gene match is 4. The germline V gene supplies CDR1 SGHAT and CDR2 FQNNGV. The CDR3 sequence holds 14 residues, the cysteine and phenylalanine included. Of the read, only the CDR3 DNA is kept; its 42 bases are in frame from base 1. The source material was peripheral blood. The rearranged segments are TRBV11-2 and TRBJ2-7, and 7 junction bases match TRBD1. This TCR derives from a human donor in a cohort sampled during active or convalescent COVID-19. The donor label of this sample is uncertain. Here is the DNA: TGTGCCAGCAGCTTAAGGGCAGGGGGCTACGAGCAGTACTTC. Translation gives CASSLRAGGYEQYF.